What follows describes a single T cell receptor (beta chain). Its antigen is currently unknown. The data are from a study of T cell responses to AZD1222 COVID-19 vaccine. Findings and caveats of the study: The sample set comprised mostly white British donors with more females, and clonal diversity was possibly underestimated.

With V trimmed by 6 bases and J by 8 bases, 9 bases remained unmatched. Germline V lookup: CDR1 MDHEN, CDR2 SYDVKM. CDR3 length equals 14 residues. The protocol was immunoSEQ multiplex PCR, while the TCRdb copy is restricted to in-frame clones and leaves out a portion. Of under 170,000 clones in the sample, 85% to 95% were seen once. The sequence was collected from an adult in good health. Source: peripheral blood, taken on day 0 of AZD1222 vaccination. V usage is TRBV28 and J usage is TRBJ1-4, with TRBD1 matching over 7 bases. CDR3 loop: CASRETGSYEKLFF. The CDR3 coding sequence is TGTGCCAGCAGGGAGACAGGGTCGTACGAAAAACTGTTTTTT.